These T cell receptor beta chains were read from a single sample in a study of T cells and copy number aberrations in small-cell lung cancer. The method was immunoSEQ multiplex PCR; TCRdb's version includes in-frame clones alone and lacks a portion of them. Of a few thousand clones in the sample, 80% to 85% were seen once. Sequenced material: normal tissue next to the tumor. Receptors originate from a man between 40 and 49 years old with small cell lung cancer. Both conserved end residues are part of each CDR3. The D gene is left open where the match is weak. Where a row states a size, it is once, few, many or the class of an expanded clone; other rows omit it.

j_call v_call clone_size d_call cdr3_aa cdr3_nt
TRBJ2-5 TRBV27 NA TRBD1 CASSFLTGQETQYF TGTGCCAGCAGTTTCCTGACAGGGCAAGAGACCCAGTACTTC
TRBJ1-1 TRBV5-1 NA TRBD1 CASSLTGARGTEAFF TGCGCCAGCAGCTTAACAGGGGCACGCGGCACTGAAGCTTTCTTT
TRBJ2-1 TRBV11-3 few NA CASSLDTTAYNEQFF TGTGCCAGCAGCTTAGATACTACGGCCTACAATGAGCAGTTCTTC
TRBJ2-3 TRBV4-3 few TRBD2 CASSQDDGGATDTQYF TGCGCCAGCAGCCAAGATGACGGGGGGGCCACAGATACGCAGTATTTT
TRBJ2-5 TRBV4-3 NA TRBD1 CASSRDRGQETQYF TGCGCCAGCAGCCGGGACAGGGGGCAGGAGACCCAGTACTTC
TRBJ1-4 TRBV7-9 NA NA CASSHGTFTLATNEKLFF TGTGCCAGCAGCCACGGGACTTTTACGCTGGCAACTAATGAAAAACTGTTTTTT
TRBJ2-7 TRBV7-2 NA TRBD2 CASSRAGGLSSYEQYF TGTGCCAGCAGCAGGGCGGGGGGCCTCTCCTCCTACGAGCAGTACTTC
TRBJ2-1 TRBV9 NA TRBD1 CASSASGYRGNEQFF TGTGCCAGCAGCGCCTCCGGGTACAGGGGCAATGAGCAGTTCTTC
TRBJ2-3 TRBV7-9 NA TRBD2 CASSNSGGLTDTQYF TGTGCCAGCAGCAATAGCGGGGGCCTCACAGATACGCAGTATTTT
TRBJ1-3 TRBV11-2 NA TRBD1 CASATGVGNTIYF TGTGCCAGCGCCACAGGGGTTGGAAACACCATATATTTT
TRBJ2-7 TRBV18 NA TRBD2 CASVREPSQDEQYF TGTGCCAGCGTGCGGGAGCCGAGTCAGGACGAGCAGTACTTC
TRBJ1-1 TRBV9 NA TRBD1 CASSGQGNMNTEAFF TGTGCCAGCAGCGGACAGGGGAACATGAACACTGAAGCTTTCTTT
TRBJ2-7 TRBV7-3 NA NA CASSYLSDGEQYF TGTGCCAGCAGCTACTTAAGTGATGGCGAGCAGTACTTC
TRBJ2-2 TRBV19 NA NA CASIIRGGDTGELFF TGTGCCAGTATTATCCGCGGGGGCGACACCGGGGAGCTGTTTTTT
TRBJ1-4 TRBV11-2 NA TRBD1 CASSPTGGPNEKLFF TGTGCCAGCAGCCCCACAGGGGGTCCTAATGAAAAACTGTTTTTT
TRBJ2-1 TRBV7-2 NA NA CASSSDGAVAYNEQFF TGTGCCAGCAGCTCTGACGGGGCGGTAGCCTACAATGAGCAGTTCTTC
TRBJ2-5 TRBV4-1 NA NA CASSQAPGEETQYF TGCGCCAGCAGCCAAGCCCCAGGGGAGGAGACCCAGTACTTC
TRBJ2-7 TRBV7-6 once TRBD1 CASSSQTGSYEQYF TGTGCCAGCAGCTCCCAGACAGGGAGCTACGAGCAGTACTTC
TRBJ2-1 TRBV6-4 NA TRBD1 CATREGQGAGNEQFF TGTGCCACGAGAGAAGGACAGGGGGCCGGGAATGAGCAGTTCTTC
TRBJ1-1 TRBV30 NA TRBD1 CAWRDRGPNTEAFF TGTGCCTGGAGGGACAGGGGGCCTAACACTGAAGCTTTCTTT
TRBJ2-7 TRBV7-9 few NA CASRPTGAAYEQYF TGTGCCAGCAGACCCACAGGTGCAGCCTACGAGCAGTACTTC
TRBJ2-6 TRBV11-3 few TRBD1 CASSPGVRDRVAGANVLTF TGTGCCAGCAGCCCAGGGGTTCGGGACAGGGTTGCTGGGGCCAACGTCCTGACTTTC
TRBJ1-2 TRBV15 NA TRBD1 CATSKGEQGDYGYTF TGTGCCACCAGCAAAGGAGAACAGGGGGACTATGGCTACACCTTC
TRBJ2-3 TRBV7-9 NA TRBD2 CASSSTSGGARDTQYF TGTGCCAGCAGCTCCACTAGCGGGGGGGCCCGAGATACGCAGTATTTT
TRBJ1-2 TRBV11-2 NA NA CASSLSTGMDGYTF TGTGCCAGCAGCCTTAGTACAGGGATGGATGGCTACACCTTC
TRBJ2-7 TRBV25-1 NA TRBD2 CASSEFGLAGGRGQYF TGTGCCAGCAGTGAATTTGGACTAGCGGGGGGCCGAGGCCAGTACTTC
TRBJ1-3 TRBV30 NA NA CAWRQEDRLNTIYF TGTGCCTGGAGACAAGAGGACAGATTGAACACCATATATTTT
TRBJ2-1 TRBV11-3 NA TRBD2 CASSRGGPYNEQFF TGTGCCAGCAGCCGGGGGGGCCCCTACAATGAGCAGTTCTTC
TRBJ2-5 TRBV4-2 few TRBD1 CASSLETGNQETQYF TGTGCCAGCAGCCTTGAGACAGGGAATCAAGAGACCCAGTACTTC
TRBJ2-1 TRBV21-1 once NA CASSLFLPTSNYNEQFF TGTGCCAGCAGCCTTTTCCTACCTACATCGAACTACAATGAGCAGTTCTTC
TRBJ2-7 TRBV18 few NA CASSPGNSYEQYF TGTGCCAGCTCACCAGGGAACTCCTACGAGCAGTACTTC
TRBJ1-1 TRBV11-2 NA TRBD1 CASSSYNTGTGTEAFF TGTGCCAGCAGCTCCTACAATACAGGGACAGGAACTGAAGCTTTCTTT
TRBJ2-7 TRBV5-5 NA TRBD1 CASSTTGAAEQYF TGTGCCAGCAGCACAACAGGGGCGGCCGAGCAGTACTTC
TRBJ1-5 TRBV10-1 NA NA CASNEKRIEDNQPQHF TGCGCCAGCAATGAGAAGAGGATAGAGGACAATCAGCCCCAGCATTTT
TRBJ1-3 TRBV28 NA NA CASTNRPSSGNTIYF TGTGCCAGCACAAATAGGCCGAGCTCTGGAAACACCATATATTTT
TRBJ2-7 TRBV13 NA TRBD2 CASSPGGGGEQYF TGTGCCAGCAGCCCGGGGGGTGGGGGCGAGCAGTACTTC
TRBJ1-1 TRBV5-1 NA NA CASRDGTDEAFF TGCGCCAGCAGGGACGGGACGGATGAAGCTTTCTTT
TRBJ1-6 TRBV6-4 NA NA CASSADSSSPLHF TGTGCCAGCAGTGCTGACAGCTCTTCACCCCTCCACTTT
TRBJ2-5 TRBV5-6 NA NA CASSASGAYQETQYF TGTGCCAGCAGCGCCTCCGGGGCCTACCAAGAGACCCAGTACTTC
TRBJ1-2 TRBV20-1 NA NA CSASGGGGYTF TGCAGTGCTAGCGGTGGGGGTGGCTACACCTTC
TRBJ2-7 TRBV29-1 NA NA CSVVQHEQYF TGCAGCGTCGTCCAACACGAGCAGTACTTC
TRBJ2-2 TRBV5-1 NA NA CASSPLGVQGGTGELFF TGCGCCAGCAGCCCCTTGGGAGTACAGGGAGGCACCGGGGAGCTGTTTTTT
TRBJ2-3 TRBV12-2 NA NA CASRLATLDTQYF TGTGCAAGTCGCTTAGCCACGCTAGATACGCAGTATTTT
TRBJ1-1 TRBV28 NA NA CASLLSRGRNTEAFF TGTGCCAGCCTTTTGAGCCGGGGGAGGAACACTGAAGCTTTCTTT
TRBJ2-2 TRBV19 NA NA CASRDQNTGELFF TGTGCCAGTAGAGACCAGAACACCGGGGAGCTGTTTTTT
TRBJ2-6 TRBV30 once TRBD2 CAWGPSGRLTGANVLTF TGTGCCTGGGGCCCTAGCGGGAGGCTCACTGGGGCCAACGTCCTGACTTTC
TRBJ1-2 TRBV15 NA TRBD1 CATSRYPGQGMFGYTF TGTGCCACCAGCCGATACCCGGGACAGGGGATGTTCGGCTACACCTTC
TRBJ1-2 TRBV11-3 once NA CASSLEAARGYTF TGTGCCAGCAGCTTAGAGGCGGCGCGGGGCTACACCTTC
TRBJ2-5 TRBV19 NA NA CARPGRGQETQYF TGTGCCAGGCCTGGGAGAGGGCAAGAGACCCAGTACTTC
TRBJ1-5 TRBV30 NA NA CAWSNDSNQPQHF TGTGCCTGGAGTAACGATAGCAATCAGCCCCAGCATTTT
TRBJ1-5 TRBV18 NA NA CASSPGVGDEPQHF TGTGCCAGCTCACCAGGGGTTGGGGATGAGCCCCAGCATTTT
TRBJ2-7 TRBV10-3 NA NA CAISGRHSSYEQYF TGTGCCATCAGTGGCCGGCATTCCTCCTACGAGCAGTACTTC
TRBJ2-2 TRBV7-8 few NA CASSLPGTGELFF TGTGCCAGCAGCTTGCCGGGGACCGGGGAGCTGTTTTTT